The sequence of this TCR beta chain was determined in a study of beta chain features in type 1 diabetes. As for this clone: Its antigen is unknown.

Study-wide results and caveats: Moderate but significant shortening of TCRB CDR3s was recorded in all four CD4+ subsets from Type 1 diabetes patients.

CDR3 length: 12 amino acids. V shed 4 bases and J shed 8 bases, with 14 bases lying between them. The V gene's germline CDR1 is GTSNPN and CDR2 SVGIG (reference sequence). The entirety of the isolated RNA underwent reverse transcription, so expressed TCRB transcripts were sequenced. Method: immunoSEQ multiplex PCR; TCRdb's copy keeps in-frame clones and lacks some. The data contain roughly 290,000 clones, approximately 16% of them singletons. The gene calls are TRBV30 and TRBJ1-1, with D tentatively TRBD1 (6 bases). The sequenced material came from naive CD4+ T cells from blood. This clonotype originated in a man younger than 35 with type 1 diabetes. The chain's CDR3 is CAWTVGGQEAFF. The DNA for the CDR3 is TGTGCCTGGACTGTGGGGGGGCAGGAAGCTTTCTTT.